These 23 T cell receptor beta chains were all obtained from the same sample, sequenced in a study of blood T cell repertoires in COVID-19. TCRdb's table, derived via immunoSEQ multiplex PCR, lists solely in-frame clones and lacks some. The table includes about 160,000 clones, 85% detected once. The specimen was peripheral blood. The source of these receptors is a human donor with acute or convalescent COVID-19. The donor label of this sample is uncertain.

The V call is TRBV6-5, the J call TRBJ1-2; D unclear. Trimming took 4 bases from V and 6 from J, leaving 18 bases between them. CDR3 length equals 15 residues. CDR1 is MNHEY and CDR2 is SVGAGI in the germline V gene. This CDR3 reads CASSLPRGESDGYTF. CDR3 bases: TGTGCCAGCAGTTTACCCCGAGGCGAATCAGATGGCTACACCTTC.

The chain links TRBV3-1 (or the pseudogene TRBV3-2) to TRBJ2-1; unclear D gene. The CDR3 runs 12 residues. The germline CDR1 and CDR2 sequences are LGHDT and YNNKEL (reference sequence). Trimming removed 5 bases from V and 5 bases from J, with 7 bases in between. The CDR3 DNA sequence: TGTGCCAGCAGCTACCCGGACAATGAGCAGTTCTTC. It encodes CASSYPDNEQFF.

This chain joins TRBV5-1 and TRBJ2-5; TRBD2 matches 13 bases. The CDR3 has 17 amino acids. Germline V CDR1 and CDR2: SGHRS, YFSETQ. With V trimmed by 4 bases and J by 4 bases, 10 bases remained unmatched. CDR3 coding DNA: TGCGCCAGCAGCCTTGGACTAGCGGGGGTATCGGTAGAGACCCAGTACTTC. The encoded protein is CASSLGLAGVSVETQYF.

V is TRBV6-2 or TRBV6-3 and J is TRBJ2-1, with TRBD2 matching 9 bases. The CDR3 covers 16 residues. The trim removed 2 bases at V and 2 bases at J, leaving 4 bases unmatched. Germline V gives CDR1 MNHEY, CDR2 SVGEGT. The CDR3 reads CASSYGSGGPYNEQFF. CDR3 DNA: TGTGCCAGCAGTTACGGTAGCGGGGGACCCTACAATGAGCAGTTCTTC.

This chain links TRBV4-1 with TRBJ2-1; TRBD2 matches 16 bases. The trim removed 6 bases at V and 3 bases at J, leaving 8 bases unmatched. CDR1 is MGHRA, CDR2 YSYEKL, per germline. The length of the CDR3 is 18 residues. CDR3 loop: CASRPPGLAGGDYNEQFF. The DNA for the CDR3 is TGCGCCAGCAGGCCCCCGGGACTAGCGGGGGGGGACTACAATGAGCAGTTCTTC.

J is TRBJ2-7 and V is TRBV5-1; 9 nucleotides line up with TRBD2. J gave up 4 bases and V 6 bases, and 8 bases lay outside the gene matches. This CDR3 has 14 residues. The germline V gene encodes CDR1 SGHRS and CDR2 YFSETQ. This chain's CDR3 is CASNLAGAQYEQYF. The CDR3 DNA is TGCGCCAGCAACTTAGCGGGGGCCCAATACGAGCAGTACTTC.

This clone showed up just a few times. The gene calls are TRBV7-9 and TRBJ1-2; TRBD1 agrees at 8 bases. CDR1 is SEHNR and CDR2 is FQNEAQ in the germline V gene (reference sequence). V gave up 5 bases and J gave up 7 bases; unmatched junction bases: 15. The CDR3 length is 16 residues. CDR3 sequence reads: CASSPQAPTGASGYTF. In nucleotides, the CDR3 is TGTGCCAGCAGCCCACAGGCCCCGACAGGGGCCAGTGGCTACACCTTC. Full variable domain (remainder filled in from reference TRBV7-9 and TRBJ1-2): DTGVSQNPRHKITKRGQNVTFRCDPISEHNRLYWYRQTLGQGPEFLTYFQNEAQLEKSRLLSDRFSAERPKGSFSTLEIQRTEQGDSAMYLCASSPQAPTGASGYTFGSGTRLTVV.

Points on this clone: Other DNA sequences in the same sample also yield this CDR3. This sequence joins TRBV18 and TRBJ1-4; the D gene is possibly TRBD1 (5 bases). From germline, CDR1 is KGHSH and CDR2 LQKENI. V lost 3 bases, J lost 8 bases, and 10 bases lay in between. The CDR3 covers 13 residues. This CDR3 reads CASSPTGGEKLFF. In nucleotides, the CDR3 is TGTGCCAGCTCACCGACCGGGGGGGAAAAACTGTTTTTT.

This clone was detected a few times. V and J are TRBV6-4 and TRBJ1-6, with 7 bases fitting TRBD1. The CDR3 is 14 residues long. The V gene end was trimmed by 0 bases and the J gene end by 10 bases; junction bases not matched to a gene: 3. Per the germline V gene, CDR1 is MRHNA and CDR2 is SNTAGT. CDR3: CASSDSSRGSPLHF. As DNA, the CDR3 is TGTGCCAGCAGTGACTCGAGCAGGGGGTCACCCCTCCACTTT.

This sequence joins TRBV5-1 and TRBJ1-6; D perhaps matches TRBD1 (6 bases). Trimming took 5 bases from V and 8 from J, leaving 17 bases between them. The length of the CDR3 is 15 residues. Germline assignment: CDR1 SGHRS and CDR2 YFSETQ. The CDR3 sequence: CASRLQQGMDSPLHF. The CDR3 bases are TGCGCCAGCAGGCTCCAACAGGGAATGGATTCACCCCTCCACTTT. Looking up the rest from reference TRBV5-1 and TRBJ1-6 gives the full variable domain: KAGVTQTPRYLIKTRGQQVTLSCSPISGHRSVSWYQQTPGQGLQFLFEYFSETQRNKGNFPGRFSGRQFSNSRSEMNVSTLELGDSALYLCASRLQQGMDSPLHFGNGTRLTVT.

V gene TRBV5-1 combines with J gene TRBJ2-2; TRBD1 might be the D (6 bases). The V gene lost 5 bases and the J gene lost 0 bases, with 11 bases spanning the gap. This CDR3 comprises 15 residues. Germline loops: CDR1 SGHRS, CDR2 YFSETQ. The CDR3 loop is CASRGQQTNTGELFF. The CDR3 nucleotides are TGCGCCAGCAGAGGACAGCAAACGAACACCGGGGAGCTGTTTTTT.

This clone was counted a single time. The chain couples TRBV28 to TRBJ1-1; D might be TRBD1 (5 bases). Germline V lookup: CDR1 MDHEN, CDR2 SYDVKM. Trimming removed 2 bases from V and 5 bases from J, with 12 bases in between. This CDR3 contains 14 residues. As DNA, the CDR3 is TGTGCCAGCAGTTTACCCGGGGGGAGAACTGAAGCTTTCTTT. Protein sequence: CASSLPGGRTEAFF.

The chain couples TRBV2 to TRBJ2-7; the match to TRBD1 covers 7 bases. CDR3 size: 14 residues. Germline values: CDR1 SNHLY, CDR2 FYNNEI. V dropped 4 bases and J dropped 0; count of bases not matched to a gene: 3. CDR3 sequence (DNA): TGTGCCAGCAGTGTGACAGGGAGCTCCTACGAGCAGTACTTC. This sequence encodes CASSVTGSSYEQYF. The variable domain in full, completed from reference TRBV2 and TRBJ2-7, reads EPEVTQTPSHQVTQMGQEVILRCVPISNHLYFYWYRQILGQKVEFLVSFYNNEISEKSEIFDDQFSVERPDGSNFTLKIRSTKLEDSAMYFCASSVTGSSYEQYFGPGTRLTVT.

The V call is TRBV4-1, the J call TRBJ1-1; D unclear. The CDR3 runs to 16 residues. CDR1 and CDR2 (germline): MGHRA, YSYEKL. V was cut by 3 bases and J by 3 bases, with 17 bases left in between. The CDR3 loop is CASSQLKTGMHTEAFF. In nucleotides, the CDR3 is TGCGCCAGCAGCCAGCTAAAGACCGGGATGCACACTGAAGCTTTCTTT.

The chain is built from TRBV30 and TRBJ2-7; 10 nucleotides line up with TRBD1. The CDR3 contains 15 residues. V was clipped by 3 bases and J by 5 bases; unmatched bases: 10. The germline V gene has CDR1 GTSNPN and CDR2 SVGIG (reference sequence). The CDR3 region has the DNA TGTGCCTGGAGCGGAGGGGGACAGGGGATAAACGAGCAGTACTTC. Translation gives CAWSGGGQGINEQYF.

J is TRBJ2-7 and V is TRBV7-2, with D perhaps matching TRBD1 (7 bases). V was cut by 1 base and J by 7 bases, with 17 bases left in between. Germline V CDR1 and CDR2: SGHTA, FQGNSA. The CDR3 extends over 15 amino acids. CDR3 nucleotides: TGTGCCAGCAGCTTAGGATTGGAGGGGGCGCGGGAGCAGTACTTC. It is translated as CASSLGLEGAREQYF.

The rearrangement links TRBV18 to TRBJ1-2; 9 positions agree with TRBD1. Losses at the gene ends were 2 bases for V and 4 bases for J; bases not matched to a gene: 14. The CDR3 runs to 18 residues. The germline V gene encodes CDR1 KGHSH and CDR2 LQKENI. The CDR3 coding sequence is TGTGCCAGCTCACCATTGGAAACAGGGGGCCGCCTCTCCTATGGCTACACCTTC. Its protein is CASSPLETGGRLSYGYTF.

V is TRBV7-2 and J is TRBJ2-7; perhaps TRBD2 as D (5 bases). The germline V and J ends were trimmed by 5 bases and 6 bases, with 11 bases remaining between them. This CDR3 is built from 12 residues. Germline assignment: CDR1 SGHTA and CDR2 FQGNSA. This CDR3 reads CASSPERFEQYF. CDR3 DNA sequence: TGTGCCAGCAGCCCCGAGCGGTTCGAGCAGTACTTC.

The J gene is TRBJ2-7, the V gene TRBV21-1; the tabulated D call, TRBD1, remains unverified against the DNA. TRBV21-1 is listed as a pseudogene. The CDR3 spans 16 residues. The CDR3 loop reads CASSTIDTRNSYEQYF. CDR3 bases: TGTGCCAGCAGCACGATTGACACACGGAACTCCTACGAGCAGTACTTC.

In its sample, this clone was seen a few times. This chain links TRBV19 with TRBJ1-4; TRBD1 matches at 7 bases. CDR1 is LNHDA and CDR2 is SQIVND in the germline V gene (reference sequence). This CDR3 contains 14 residues. V lost 5 bases and J lost 10; bases outside the gene matches: 10. The CDR3 sequence is CASSPGGSGGKLFF. CDR3 bases: TGTGCCAGTAGTCCAGGGGGAAGCGGTGGAAAACTGTTTTTT.

This clone appeared once. The chain has TRBV14 and TRBJ2-5; D might be TRBD1 (5 bases). The CDR3 consists of 18 residues. Trimming took off 4 bases at V and 0 bases at J, with 21 bases between the two ends. CDR1 is SGHDN and CDR2 is FVKESK in the germline V gene. The CDR3 bases are TGTGCCAGCAGCCCATACTACACAGCCAGGGTTTACCAAGAGACCCAGTACTTC. This sequence encodes CASSPYYTARVYQETQYF.

The J gene is TRBJ1-1, the V gene TRBV2; D gene ambiguous. The germline gives CDR1 SNHLY, CDR2 FYNNEI. The CDR3 covers 16 residues. V was shortened by 3 bases and J by 0 bases, with 14 bases between the two germline ends. In DNA form, the CDR3 reads TGTGCCAGCAGTGAGCCCCTGGCGGGGATGAACACTGAAGCTTTCTTT. It encodes CASSEPLAGMNTEAFF.

As regards this clone: The junction shows a germline mismatch at one end, possibly a read error. This sequence joins TRBV5-1 and TRBJ2-5; 14 bases align to TRBD2. Germline CDR1 is SGHRS and CDR2 is YFSETQ. CDR3 size: 15 residues. CDR3 nucleotide sequence: TGCGCCAGCACCGGGACTAGCGGGGGCCAAGGGACCCAGTACTTC. Translating gives CASTGTSGGQGTQYF.